The entry that follows covers one T cell receptor (beta chain) sequence. The V gene's germline CDR1 is SNHLY and CDR2 FYNNEI. CDR3 length: 15 residues. V lost 4 bases and J lost 5, with 12 bases in between. The record originates from a study of blood T cell repertoires in COVID-19. Overall study: From T cells, B-cell-depleted T cells, or PBMCs came the material, which was cDNA or gDNA.

Data came from immunoSEQ multiplex PCR; TCRdb stores just in-frame clones and leaves some out. The sample carries around 200,000 clones, approximately 80% recorded once. The cohort comprised adults aged roughly 18 to 100 years residing in 20 to 30 US areas. The receptor was derived from a man aged 35 to 55 who had recovered from COVID-19. The J gene is TRBJ1-6, the V gene TRBV2; no reliable D call. Sequencing used PBMCs or T cells enriched from blood (not recorded which). DNA for the CDR3: TGTGCCAGCAGTGTTCGGGGAGGTGATAATTCACCCCTCCACTTT. Encoded protein: CASSVRGGDNSPLHF.